This T cell receptor (beta chain) comes out of a study of T cells after yellow fever vaccination. Study findings and constraints: FACS-sorted repertoires might harbor abundant contaminating clonotypes from the bulk population. Some clonotypes, a small share, were shared between CD4 and CD8 compartments. Boosting was followed by the reappearance of most primary-vaccination clones (about 96% CD4, around 86% CD8).

This clonotype was observed a few times. Its target is unknown. At one of its ends the junction is not consistent with the germline gene, which may arise from a read error. 5'RACE template switching produced TCR cDNA carrying a universal primer site and UMIs. One entry per CDR3 protein, called by TCRdb with MiXCR from the 5' RACE reads. The sample lists around 320,000 distinct CDR3 sequences, 9.5% to 12% occurring once. Germline CDR1 is SNHLY and CDR2 is FYNNEI. CDR3 length: 16 residues. The chain carries TRBV2 and TRBJ2-5; 7 nucleotides match TRBD1. The receptor was isolated from a man in his late teens or twenties who received the YFV17D yellow fever vaccine. This material consisted of CD4+ T cells sorted from PBMCs, taken 45 days after the yellow fever booster vaccination. CDR3 region: CASREGTAEPQETQYF. In DNA, the CDR3 is TGTGCCAGCAGGGAAGGGACAGCCGAACCCCAAGAGACCCAGTACTTC.